Shown below are 18 T cell receptor beta chains from a single sample sequenced in a study of tumor and adjacent non-tumor tissue in lung cancer. No cell sorting was done before RNA was extracted from the tissue. TCRbeta libraries were built with three rounds of nested PCR, modified from ARM-PCR. TCRdb called the multiplex PCR reads again in MiXCR, with one record for every CDR3 protein. The profile shows 120,000 or so distinct CDR3 sequences, approximately 66% of them singletons. The sample consisted of lung tumor tissue. These receptors were taken from a man aged 30 to 45 with non-small cell lung cancer.

The chain recombines TRBV20-1 with TRBJ2-5; D is perhaps TRBD1 (6 bases). There are 15 residues in the CDR3. Germline V gene lookup returns CDR1 DFQATT and CDR2 SNEGSKA (reference sequence). The CDR3 DNA follows: TGCATAGCTCAAGAGGACAGCAGGTTGCAAGAGACCCAGTACTTC. Protein product: CIAQEDSRLQETQYF.

Notes on this clonotype: A much larger clone sits a single nucleotide away, making a read error possible. The chain uses TRBV29-1 and TRBJ1-1; the D is unclear. Germline V gene lookup returns CDR1 SQVTM and CDR2 ANQGSEA. Trimming took off 3 bases at V and 4 bases at J, with 9 bases between the two ends. The CDR3 totals 12 residues. The CDR3, as DNA: TGCAGCGTTGAGGGCGGGGTCACTGAAGCTTTCTTT. This sequence encodes CSVEGGVTEAFF.

About this clonotype itself: A much larger clone differs by one base, so this may be a read error. The rearrangement links TRBV12-3 or TRBV12-4 to TRBJ2-7; D might be TRBD1 or TRBD2, each matching 5 bases. The length of the CDR3 is 12 residues. DNA of the CDR3: TGTGCCAGCAGTTTGGGGACCTACGTGCAGTACTTC. Amino acids: CASSLGTYVQYF.

This clonotype is a singleton in its sample. The V and J genes are TRBV20-1 and TRBJ2-1; the D gene is possibly TRBD2 (6 bases). V gave up 6 bases and J gave up 1 base, with 16 bases separating them. The CDR3 extends over 15 amino acids. CDR1 is DFQATT and CDR2 is SNEGSKA in the germline V gene (reference sequence). CDR3 nucleotide sequence: TGCAGTGCCCGCCAGAAGACTAGATCCTACAATGAGCAGTTCTTC. Amino acids: CSARQKTRSYNEQFF.

To note about this clonotype: As the CDR3 is not closed by the conserved phenylalanine or tryptophan, this likely results from a read error. The rearrangement joins TRBV20-1 to TRBJ2-7; D unresolved. Trimming pared 6 bases from V and 2 bases from J, leaving 14 bases between. The V gene's germline CDR1 is DFQATT and CDR2 SNEGSKA (reference sequence). CDR3 length: 13 amino acids. The CDR3 loop is CSASRPGTYEQYS. In nucleotides, the CDR3 is TGCAGTGCGAGCAGGCCGGGTACCTACGAGCAGTACTCC.

Concerning this clonotype itself: Likely a read error: the CDR3 ends without its conserved phenylalanine or tryptophan. The J gene is TRBJ1-1, the V gene TRBV4-1; D gene ambiguous. The CDR3 has 16 residues. Germline CDR1 and CDR2: MGHRA and YSYEKL. In DNA form, the CDR3 reads TGCGCCAGCAGCCAAGATATCTACCGGGGAGGCACTGAGGCTTTCCTT. Protein sequence: CASSQDIYRGGTEAFL.

Worth noting for this clonotype: Being one base from a much bigger clone, this may be a read error. The chain carries TRBV29-1 and TRBJ2-2, with D maybe TRBD1 (6 bases). The CDR3 length is 11 residues. Germline V gene data show CDR1 as SQVTM and CDR2 as ANQGSEA. The V end was cut by 6 bases, the J end by 7 bases, with 9 bases between. In nucleotides, the CDR3 is TGCAGCGTACGGGACATCGGGGAGCTGTTTTTT. It is translated as CSVRDIGELFF.

Comment on this clonotype: The junction departs from germline at one end; a sequencing error may be responsible. This chain joins TRBV5-6 and TRBJ2-1; D call uncertain. The length of the CDR3 is 15 residues. CDR1 SGHDT and CDR2 YYEEEE come from the germline V gene. The CDR3, as DNA: TGTGTCAGCAGTCCAAGGTTGAGCTCCTACAATGAGCAGTTCTTC. Translated: CVSSPRLSSYNEQFF.

As regards this clonotype: Being one base from a much bigger clone, this may be a read error. V is TRBV29-1 and J is TRBJ2-1; D is possibly TRBD2 (5 bases). Between the trimmed V and J ends, which lost 5 bases and 9 bases, there was a span of 17 bases. CDR1 SQVTM and CDR2 ANQGSEA come from the germline V gene. The CDR3 is 13 residues long. The CDR3 sequence is CSVSPAGRSEQFF. Here the CDR3 DNA reads TGCAGCGTTAGCCCCGCGGGTCGGAGTGAGCAGTTCTTC.

This clonotype was counted ten times or more. The chain has TRBV6-1 and TRBJ1-3; D remains unclear. The V gene lost 7 bases and the J gene lost 4 bases, with 11 bases spanning the gap. This CDR3 has 13 residues. Germline values: CDR1 MNHNS, CDR2 SASEGT. CDR3 DNA sequence: TGTGCCAGCATGGAGGGAATCGGAAACACCATATATTTT. It translates to CASMEGIGNTIYF.

Regarding this clonotype: This may be a read error, as it is one base from a much larger clone. This rearrangement joins TRBV20-1 to TRBJ2-3, with 8 bases fitting TRBD1. V lost 4 bases to trimming and J lost 2 bases; unmatched junction nucleotides: 8. Germline V gives CDR1 DFQATT, CDR2 SNEGSKA (reference sequence). The CDR3 length is 15 residues. The CDR3 loop reads CSANRTGWATDTQYF. CDR3 in DNA: TGCAGTGCTAATAGGACAGGGTGGGCCACAGATACGCAGTATTTT.

This clonotype has at least ten counts. The gene calls are TRBV29-1 and TRBJ2-7; 7 bases align to TRBD1. CDR3 length: 12 amino acids. CDR1 and CDR2 (germline): SQVTM, ANQGSEA. V shed 6 bases and J 1 base; nucleotides not matched to a gene: 3. CDR3 nucleotides: TGCAGCGTCGAGGGACAGTCCTACGAGCAGTACTTC. It codes for CSVEGQSYEQYF.

CDR3 in amino acids: CASTKPVPECNEKLFF. CDR3 coding DNA: TGTGCCAGCACTAAACCCGTGCCGGAATGCAATGAAAAACTGTTTTTT. V is TRBV6-6 and J is TRBJ1-4; no clear D. This CDR3 region has 16 residues. The germline CDR1 and CDR2 sequences are MNHNY and SVGAGI (reference sequence). V lost 7 bases, J lost 5 bases, and 20 bases lay in between.

To note about this clonotype: Being one base from a much bigger clone, this may be a read error. The rearrangement joins TRBV6-2 or TRBV6-3 to TRBJ2-7; TRBD2 might be the D (6 bases). Germline loops: CDR1 MNHEY, CDR2 SVGEGT. V dropped 7 bases and J dropped 2 bases, with 15 bases sitting between them. This CDR3 spans 14 amino acids. The CDR3 nucleotides are TGTGCCAGCATGGAAGTGGGAGGAACCTACGAGCAGTACTTC. Its translation is CASMEVGGTYEQYF.

Concerning this clonotype itself: A read error is possible here, since a much larger clone lies one base away. J is TRBJ2-4 and V is TRBV4-3, with D perhaps being TRBD1 or TRBD2 (5 bases each). The CDR3 sequence is 16 residues long. V gave up 0 bases and J gave up 7 bases, with 16 bases separating them. The germline V gene has CDR1 LGHNA and CDR2 YSLEER. CDR3 region: CASSQEGPGTYNIQYF. For the CDR3, the DNA is TGCGCCAGCAGCCAAGAGGGTCCAGGGACGTACAACATTCAGTACTTC.

As to this clonotype: A much larger clonotype is one base distant, so this may be a read error. This chain uses TRBV10-3 with TRBJ2-2; D might be TRBD2 (5 bases). The CDR3 contains 15 residues. Germline lookup yields CDR1 ENHRY and CDR2 SYGVKD. The CDR3 DNA sequence: TGTGCCATCAGTGTGCTGGCGGGTGGCACCGGGGAGCTGTCTTTT. This encodes CAISVLAGGTGELSF.

A note on this clonotype: The junction differs from germline at one of its ends, possibly a read error. The V call is TRBV11-3, the J call TRBJ2-5; D call uncertain. Germline-derived CDR1 and CDR2 are SGHNT and YENEEA. The CDR3 sequence is 13 residues long. CDR3: CASSLSVQEIQYF. CDR3 in DNA: TGTGCAAGCAGCTTATCCGTACAAGAGATCCAGTACTTC.

This CDR3 reads CSNSQDETGGTYEEYF. CDR3 DNA: TGCTCCAACAGCCAAGATGAGACGGGAGGTACGTACGAGGAATACTTC. The rearrangement joins TRBV4-1 to TRBJ2-7; 7 nucleotides line up with TRBD2. Germline assignment: CDR1 MGHRA and CDR2 YSYEKL. This CDR3 spans 16 amino acids.